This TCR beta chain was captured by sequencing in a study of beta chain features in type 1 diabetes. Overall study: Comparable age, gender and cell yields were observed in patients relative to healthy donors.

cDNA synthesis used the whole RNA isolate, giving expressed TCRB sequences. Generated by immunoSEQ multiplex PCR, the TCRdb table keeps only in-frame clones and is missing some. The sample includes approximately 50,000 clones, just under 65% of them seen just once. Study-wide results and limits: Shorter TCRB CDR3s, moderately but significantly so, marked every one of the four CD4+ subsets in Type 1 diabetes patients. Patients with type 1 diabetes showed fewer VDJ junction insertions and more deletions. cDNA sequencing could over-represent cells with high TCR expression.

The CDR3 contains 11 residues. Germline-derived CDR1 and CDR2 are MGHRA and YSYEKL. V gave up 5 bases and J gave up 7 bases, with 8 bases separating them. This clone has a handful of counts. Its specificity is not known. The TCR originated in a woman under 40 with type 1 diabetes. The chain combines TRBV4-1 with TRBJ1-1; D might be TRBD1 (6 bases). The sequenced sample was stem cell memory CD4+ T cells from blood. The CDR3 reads CASSKQGEAFF. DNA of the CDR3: TGCGCCAGCAGCAAACAGGGTGAAGCTTTCTTT.